This paragraph reports one TCR beta chain. Germline values: CDR1 SGHTS, CDR2 YDEGEE. The CDR3 loop spans 15 amino acids. Deletions cut 0 bases from V and 4 bases from J, with 10 bases between. The data were produced by immunoSEQ multiplex PCR, yet TCRdb's version contains in-frame clones alone and is incomplete. The sample has approximately 90,000 clones, 88% seen once. This sample was taken from a study of OX40 agonist ivuxolimab in advanced cancers. J is TRBJ2-2 and V is TRBV5-8; D might be TRBD1 (5 bases). This TCR came from an adult with an advanced solid tumor such as melanoma, head and neck, liver or kidney cancer. The specimen comprised CD4+ or CD8+ T cells sorted from blood, sampled in a trial of the OX40 agonist ivuxolimab. The CDR3 reads CASSLVGVATGELFF. CDR3 in DNA: TGTGCCAGCAGCTTGGTAGGGGTGGCCACCGGGGAGCTGTTTTTT.